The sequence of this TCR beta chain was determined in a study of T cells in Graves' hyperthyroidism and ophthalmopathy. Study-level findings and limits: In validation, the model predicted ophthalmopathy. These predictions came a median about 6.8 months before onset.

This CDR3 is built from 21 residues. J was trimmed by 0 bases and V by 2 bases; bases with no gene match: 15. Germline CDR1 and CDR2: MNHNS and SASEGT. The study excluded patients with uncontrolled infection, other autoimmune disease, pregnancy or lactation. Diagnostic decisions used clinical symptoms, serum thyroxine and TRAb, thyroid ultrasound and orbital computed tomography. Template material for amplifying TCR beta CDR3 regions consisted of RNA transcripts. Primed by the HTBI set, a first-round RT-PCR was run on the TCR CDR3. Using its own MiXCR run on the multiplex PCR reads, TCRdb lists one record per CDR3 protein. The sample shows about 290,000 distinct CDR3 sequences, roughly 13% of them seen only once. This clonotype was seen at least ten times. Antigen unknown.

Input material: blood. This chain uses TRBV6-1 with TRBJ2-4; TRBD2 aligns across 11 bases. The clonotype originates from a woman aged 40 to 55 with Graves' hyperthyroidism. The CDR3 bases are TGTGCCAGCAGTGAAAGGGGGACCGGACTAGCGGGTTCCTTAGCCAAAAACATTCAGTACTTC. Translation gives CASSERGTGLAGSLAKNIQYF.